A single sample gave rise to the 28 T cell receptor beta chains below, sequenced in a study of spatial heterogeneity in lung cancer. The time point was: blood at routine non-recurrence follow-up after resection. TCRdb redid the calling of the 5' RACE reads with MiXCR, one entry per CDR3 protein. The sample consists of 35,000 to 50,000 distinct CDR3 sequences, under 25% of them appearing once. Sequenced here: PBMCs, sampled at follow-up. Receptors were obtained from a female donor with early-stage non-small cell lung cancer.

This clonotype was recorded a few times. The V call is TRBV6-5, the J call TRBJ2-2; no reliable D call. The CDR3 consists of 12 residues. Germline-derived CDR1 and CDR2 are MNHEY and SVGAGI. V shed 6 bases and J shed 4 bases, with 6 bases lying between them. The CDR3 region has the DNA TGTGCCAGCAGAAGGACCACCGGGGAGCTGTTTTTT. Its translation is CASRRTTGELFF.

This clonotype was counted a few times. V and J are TRBV20-1 and TRBJ1-1, with D uncertain. CDR1 and CDR2 from the germline V gene are DFQATT and SNEGSKA (reference sequence). Trimming cost V 6 bases and J 1 base, with 3 bases left between them. The CDR3 runs 10 residues. This CDR3 reads CSAQNTEAFF. As DNA, the CDR3 is TGCAGTGCCCAGAACACTGAAGCTTTCTTT.

In its sample, this clonotype was seen a few times. V usage is TRBV6-1 and J usage is TRBJ2-5; D tentatively reads TRBD1 or TRBD2 (6 bases each). The germline V and J ends were trimmed by 2 bases and 5 bases, with 15 bases remaining between them. Germline-derived CDR1 and CDR2 are MNHNS and SASEGT. CDR3 size: 15 residues. The DNA for the CDR3 is TGTGCCAGCAGTGAAAGGGGGGTCCGTCGGGAGACCCAGTACTTC. Its protein product is CASSERGVRRETQYF.

By proportion, this clonotype is medium-sized. The rearrangement links TRBV11-3 to TRBJ2-2, with TRBD2 as a possible D gene (5 bases). V was pared by 1 base and J by 4 bases, with 7 bases between. CDR3 size: 14 residues. Germline V gene data show CDR1 as SGHNT and CDR2 as YENEEA. CDR3 in amino acids: CASSLGGRTGELFF. The CDR3 DNA reads as TGTGCCAGCAGCTTAGGCGGGCGCACCGGGGAGCTGTTTTTT.

This clonotype occurred a few times. The V gene is TRBV19, the J gene TRBJ2-1; D is perhaps TRBD2 (5 bases). Germline V gene data show CDR1 as LNHDA and CDR2 as SQIVND (reference sequence). Between the trimmed V and J ends, which lost 5 bases and 1 base, there was a span of 6 bases. The CDR3 consists of 13 residues. The CDR3 DNA is TGTGCCAGTAGTGGCGGGTCCTACAATGAGCAGTTCTTC. It is translated as CASSGGSYNEQFF.

At least ten counts were recorded for this clonotype. The chain is built from TRBV2 and TRBJ2-7; 9 positions agree with TRBD2. In germline, CDR1 is SNHLY, CDR2 FYNNEI. Losses at the gene ends were 1 base for V and 6 bases for J; bases not matched to a gene: 4. This CDR3 region has 14 residues. The CDR3 here is CASSEVSGGTEQYV. The CDR3 nucleotides are TGTGCCAGCAGTGAAGTTAGCGGGGGAACCGAGCAGTACGTC.

This clonotype was recorded many times. The J gene is TRBJ1-1, the V gene TRBV18; D remains unclear. The V end was cut by 3 bases, the J end by 4 bases, with 15 bases between. The germline gives CDR1 KGHSH, CDR2 LQKENI. CDR3 size: 15 residues. DNA of the CDR3: TGTGCCAGCTCACCCTTCGAGGTGGTAGCCACTGAAGCTTTCTTT. Protein sequence: CASSPFEVVATEAFF.

The chain carries TRBV19 and TRBJ2-5; 7 bases fit TRBD2. The CDR3 has 15 amino acids. V gave up 3 bases and J gave up 2 bases; unmatched junction bases: 6. Germline loops: CDR1 LNHDA, CDR2 SQIVND (reference sequence). The CDR3 bases are TGTGCCAGTAGTATTGTCACGGGGGGACAAGAGACCCAGTACTTC. Its protein product is CASSIVTGGQETQYF. Together with reference TRBV19 and TRBJ2-5, the CDR3 gives the full variable domain: DGGITQSPKYLFRKEGQNVTLSCEQNLNHDAMYWYRQDPGQGLRLIYYSQIVNDFQKGDIAEGYSVSREKKESFPLTVTSAQKNPTAFYLCASSIVTGGQETQYFGPGTRLLVL.

The table lists this clonotype with a count of one. The rearrangement links TRBV5-1 to TRBJ2-1, with D perhaps TRBD2 (7 bases). The ends were cut back, 4 bases at V and 3 bases at J, with 17 bases in the middle. Germline V gives CDR1 SGHRS, CDR2 YFSETQ. The CDR3 spans 16 residues. The chain's CDR3 is CASSPLRGGLYNEQFF. CDR3 nucleotide sequence: TGCGCCAGCAGCCCACTAAGGGGGGGCCTCTACAATGAGCAGTTCTTC.

This clonotype has only a few counts. The CDR3 sequence is CASSLAEETQYF. In nucleotides, the CDR3 is TGCGCCAGCAGCTTAGCAGAGGAGACCCAGTACTTC. The rearrangement links TRBV5-1 to TRBJ2-5; D gene uncertain. CDR1 is SGHRS and CDR2 is YFSETQ in the germline V gene. This CDR3 region has 12 residues. The ends were cut back, 2 bases at V and 5 bases at J, with 7 bases in the middle.

Remarks on this clonotype: One end of the junction does not line up with germline, which may come from a read error. The chain uses TRBV5-6 and TRBJ1-2, with 9 bases fitting TRBD1. Germline lookup yields CDR1 SGHDT and CDR2 YYEEEE. The CDR3 length is 13 residues. The CDR3 region has the DNA TGTGCCAGCAGCCTAGGACAGGGGCAGACTGGCGCCTTC. This gives the protein CASSLGQGQTGAF.

This clonotype was recorded at least ten times. The rearrangement links TRBV7-8 to TRBJ2-2; 8 nucleotides agree with TRBD2. The CDR3 sequence is 14 residues long. J lost 3 bases, V lost 6 bases, and 3 bases had no gene match. Germline V gives CDR1 SGHVS, CDR2 FQNEAQ. The CDR3 loop reads CASSPREDTGELFF. As DNA, the CDR3 is TGTGCCAGCAGTCCGCGGGAGGACACCGGGGAGCTGTTTTTT.

In its sample, this clonotype was seen a few times. The chain is built from TRBV5-1 and TRBJ1-4; D is ambiguous. The CDR3 loop spans 13 amino acids. Germline CDR1 SGHRS, CDR2 YFSETQ. Trimming took 2 bases from V and 7 from J, leaving 9 bases between them. The CDR3, as DNA: TGCGCCAGCAGCTTCTCGCGGGGTGAAAAACTGTTTTTT. Protein sequence: CASSFSRGEKLFF.

V usage is TRBV12-3 or TRBV12-4 and J usage is TRBJ2-1; no definite D call. The CDR3 is made up of 13 amino acids. V dropped 3 bases and J dropped 6 bases, with 9 bases sitting between them. CDR3 DNA: TGTGCCAGCAGTTTGTCCAGTCGCAATGAGCAGTTCTTC. Its translation is CASSLSSRNEQFF.

J is TRBJ1-5 and V is TRBV2, with D hard to call. Trimming took 6 bases from V and 9 from J, leaving 9 bases between them. This CDR3 is 11 amino acids long. CDR1 and CDR2 from the germline V gene are SNHLY and FYNNEI. For the CDR3, the DNA is TGTGCCAGCAGGGGGTCGGGGCCCCAGCATTTT. Residues: CASRGSGPQHF.

The chain combines TRBV5-6 with TRBJ2-7, with TRBD1 matching 10 bases. Germline values: CDR1 SGHDT, CDR2 YYEEEE. J gave up 6 bases and V 4 bases, and 10 bases lay outside the gene matches. The CDR3 contains 15 residues. The CDR3 DNA sequence: TGTGCCAGCAGCCCGGGACAGGGGTATGAGACCGAGCAGTACTTC. It codes for CASSPGQGYETEQYF.

Here the CDR3 reads CATSDSGTSGETQYF. The CDR3 DNA reads TGTGCCACCAGTGACTCCGGGACTAGTGGAGAGACCCAGTACTTC. V is TRBV24-1 and J is TRBJ2-5; 8 nucleotides agree with TRBD2. CDR3 length: 15 residues. J gave up 4 bases and V 4 bases, and 7 bases lay outside the gene matches. Germline CDR1 is KGHDR and CDR2 is SFDVKD.

The V call is TRBV4-1, the J call TRBJ1-4, with D possibly being TRBD1 (6 bases). Germline lookup yields CDR1 MGHRA and CDR2 YSYEKL. Trimming removed 2 bases from V and 4 bases from J, with 17 bases in between. This CDR3 contains 17 residues. The CDR3 loop is CASSQFIRTEVNEKLFF. DNA of the CDR3: TGCGCCAGCAGCCAATTTATCCGGACAGAAGTTAATGAAAAACTGTTTTTT.

This clonotype was observed many times. In DNA form, the CDR3 reads TGTGCCAGTAGGCAGCCGGGCCGGAACATTCAGTACTTC. Translation: CASRQPGRNIQYF. V is TRBV19 and J is TRBJ2-4; D ambiguous. Germline V gives CDR1 LNHDA, CDR2 SQIVND (reference sequence). The CDR3 loop spans 13 amino acids. Trimming removed 6 bases from V and 7 bases from J, with 13 bases in between.

In its sample, this clonotype was seen many times. The chain joins TRBV5-1 to TRBJ2-1; D unclear. The V and J ends lost 7 bases and 4 bases respectively, with 15 bases between them. From germline, CDR1 is SGHRS and CDR2 YFSETQ. The CDR3 contains 14 residues. CDR3 DNA: TGCGCCAGCGCCCCCGGTTTACGGTACAATGAGCAGTTCTTC. Its translation: CASAPGLRYNEQFF.

The chain has TRBV28 and TRBJ2-7; the match to TRBD1 covers 7 bases. The trim removed 6 bases at V and 2 bases at J, leaving 4 bases unmatched. Germline CDR1 MDHEN, CDR2 SYDVKM. The CDR3 runs 13 residues. The CDR3: CASSPGQTYEQYF. CDR3 bases: TGTGCCAGCAGCCCGGGACAGACCTACGAGCAGTACTTC.

To note about this clonotype: Because the CDR3's place on the DNA is in doubt, the DNA is left out and the CDR3 is given as listed by TCRdb. V gene TRBV5-1 combines with J gene TRBJ1-5; the listed D gene, TRBD1, was not tested against the DNA. Counting both end residues, the CDR3 totals 14 amino acids. Germline V CDR1 and CDR2: SGHRS, YFSETQ. CDR3 residues: CASSFGSGDQPQHF.

This clonotype was counted between two and nine times. The J gene is TRBJ2-3, the V gene TRBV10-1; D is uncertain. V was trimmed by 4 bases and J by 2 bases, leaving 13 bases between them. The CDR3 is made up of 15 amino acids. Germline-derived CDR1 and CDR2 are WNHNN and SYGVQD (reference sequence). The CDR3 region has the DNA TGCGCCAGCAGTGTTGGAGCAATTCCCACAGATACGCAGTATTTT. It encodes CASSVGAIPTDTQYF.

This clonotype was picked up one time. The gene calls are TRBV7-9 and TRBJ2-2; 9 bases fit TRBD1. In germline, CDR1 is SEHNR, CDR2 FQNEAQ (reference sequence). The trim removed 5 bases at V and 7 bases at J, leaving 8 bases unmatched. This CDR3 contains 15 residues. The CDR3 DNA sequence: TGTGCCAGCAGCCCCCAACAGGGGGCATTCGGGGAGCTGTTTTTT. It encodes CASSPQQGAFGELFF.

This clonotype was found many times. This sequence joins TRBV12-3 or TRBV12-4 and TRBJ2-7; TRBD1 matches at 11 bases. The CDR3 consists of 15 residues. J was trimmed by 4 bases and V by 5 bases; bases with no gene match: 7. Written as DNA, the CDR3 is TGTGCCAGCAGTCAACCTGGACAGGGGGCTTACGAGCAGTACTTC. Amino acid sequence: CASSQPGQGAYEQYF.

The chain is built from TRBV7-8 and TRBJ1-4, with D uncertain. The CDR3 has 14 residues. V was pared by 5 bases and J by 8 bases, with 15 bases between. CDR1 SGHVS and CDR2 FQNEAQ come from the germline V gene. The CDR3, as DNA: TGTGCCAGCAGCACCACTCGACACAGAGAAAAACTGTTTTTT. Translated, it gives CASSTTRHREKLFF.

This chain connects TRBV2 to TRBJ1-1; 7 bases line up with TRBD1. Germline values: CDR1 SNHLY, CDR2 FYNNEI. The ends lost 1 base at V and 7 bases at J; junction bases unmatched: 3. CDR3 length: 13 amino acids. Here the CDR3 DNA reads TGTGCCAGCAGTGAAGAGGGGACAGTTGAAGCTTTCTTT. Translation gives CASSEEGTVEAFF.

Within the sample, this clonotype is medium-sized. Sequence at one end of the junction differs from germline and may be a read error. The chain has TRBV7-7 and TRBJ2-1; tentatively, D is TRBD1 (5 bases). The CDR3 runs 15 residues. Germline V lookup: CDR1 SSHAT, CDR2 FNYEAQ (reference sequence). CDR3 bases: TGTGCTAGCAGCCCCCTTTCGGTAGGGGATAATGAGCAGTTCTTC. Its protein product is CASSPLSVGDNEQFF.